The 15 T cell receptor beta chains below were found in one sample sequenced in a study of shared clonotypes between healthy human individuals. The assay was immunoSEQ multiplex PCR, and TCRdb's table has in-frame clones only and misses some. The sample contains approximately 510,000 clones, 79% of which appear only once. Sample: PBMCs. The receptors were gathered from a woman in her 40s in good health. Some clones in this sample may be carry-over from other donors' samples.

The V and J genes are TRBV5-1 and TRBJ1-6, with TRBD1 identical over 7 bases. CDR1 is SGHRS and CDR2 is YFSETQ in the germline V gene. This CDR3 is 14 amino acids long. V shed 4 bases, J shed 6 bases, and the junction held 4 bases outside the gene matches. The CDR3 nucleotides are TGCGCCAGCAGCCGCGGACAGGTTAATTCACCCCTCCACTTT. Amino acid sequence: CASSRGQVNSPLHF. Together with reference TRBV5-1 and TRBJ1-6, the CDR3 gives the full variable domain: KAGVTQTPRYLIKTRGQQVTLSCSPISGHRSVSWYQQTPGQGLQFLFEYFSETQRNKGNFPGRFSGRQFSNSRSEMNVSTLELGDSALYLCASSRGQVNSPLHFGNGTRLTVT.

This clone was detected only a few times. The chain employs TRBV5-1 and TRBJ2-7; no reliable D call. The V gene's germline CDR1 is SGHRS and CDR2 YFSETQ. Trimming removed 2 bases at V and 4 bases at J, with 13 bases between. The CDR3 is made up of 14 amino acids. The chain's CDR3 is CASSFSPVVYEQYF. The CDR3, as DNA: TGCGCCAGCAGCTTTTCCCCCGTCGTATACGAGCAGTACTTC.

The chain couples TRBV28 to TRBJ1-6; D gene unclear. Trimming removed 8 bases at V and 7 bases at J, with 9 bases between. This CDR3 has 12 residues. Germline CDR1 reads MDHEN; CDR2 reads SYDVKM. The CDR3 DNA reads as TGTGCCAGCGTGACGGGAAATTCACCCCTCCACTTT. Protein: CASVTGNSPLHF. The full variable domain, completed using reference TRBV28 and TRBJ1-6, is DVKVTQSSRYLVKRTGEKVFLECVQDMDHENMFWYRQDPGLGLRLIYFSYDVKMKEKGDIPEGYSVSREKKERFSLILESASTNQTSMYLCASVTGNSPLHFGNGTRLTVT.

This clone showed up many times. This chain links TRBV6-1 with TRBJ2-3; possibly TRBD2 for D (5 bases). Germline V gives CDR1 MNHNS, CDR2 SASEGT. This CDR3 is built from 16 residues. Trimming removed 2 bases from V and 5 bases from J, with 17 bases in between. The CDR3 loop reads CASSEFPGVAGDTQYF. Here the CDR3 DNA reads TGTGCCAGCAGTGAATTCCCCGGGGTAGCAGGAGATACGCAGTATTTT.

The chain links TRBV13 to TRBJ2-1; 8 bases align to TRBD2. CDR1 is PRHDT, CDR2 FYEKMQ, per germline (reference sequence). Trimming removed 8 bases from V and 9 bases from J; junction bases left unmatched: 9. This CDR3 is built from 13 residues. As DNA, the CDR3 is TGTGCCAGCGGAACGGGAGGGGTGGTTGAGCAGTTCTTC. Residues: CASGTGGVVEQFF.

J is TRBJ2-7 and V is TRBV6-1; D might be TRBD1 or TRBD2, each matching 5 bases. Germline V gene lookup returns CDR1 MNHNS and CDR2 SASEGT. This CDR3 has 11 amino acids. Trimming pared 11 bases from V and 6 bases from J, leaving 14 bases between. This CDR3 reads CAGGPGVEQYF. The CDR3 nucleotides are TGTGCCGGGGGTCCGGGTGTCGAGCAGTACTTC.

The chain joins TRBV11-2 to TRBJ1-1; D is unclear. V gave up 3 bases and J gave up 3 bases, with 11 bases separating them. CDR1 SGHAT and CDR2 FQNNGV come from the germline V gene. CDR3 length: 14 amino acids. Here the CDR3 DNA reads TGTGCCAGCAGCTTGCAACTTGGGGACACTGAAGCTTTCTTT. It translates to CASSLQLGDTEAFF.

The chain links TRBV7-8 to TRBJ1-5; 11 bases are shared with TRBD1. The CDR3 has 15 residues. Germline V gene lookup returns CDR1 SGHVS and CDR2 FQNEAQ. The V segment lost 5 bases and the J segment 10 bases; nucleotides outside the gene matches: 10. The CDR3 loop reads CASSPWTGGVFPQHF. CDR3 nucleotide sequence: TGTGCCAGCAGCCCGTGGACAGGGGGCGTATTCCCCCAGCATTTT.

V usage is TRBV4-1 and J usage is TRBJ2-7, with a possible D match to TRBD1 (6 bases). Germline V gene lookup returns CDR1 MGHRA and CDR2 YSYEKL. The CDR3 consists of 13 residues. Trimming removed 0 bases at V and 9 bases at J, with 12 bases between. The CDR3 DNA sequence: TGCGCCAGCAGCCAAGACAGAAACAGGGTGCAGTACTTC. Translating it yields CASSQDRNRVQYF.

This rearrangement joins TRBV28 to TRBJ2-4, with TRBD2 identical over 9 bases. The CDR3 sequence is 16 residues long. J gave up 0 bases and V 0 bases, and 0 bases lay outside the gene matches. Per the germline V gene, CDR1 is MDHEN and CDR2 is SYDVKM. DNA of the CDR3: TGTGCCAGCAGTTTATGGACTAGCGGAGCCAAAAACATTCAGTACTTC. Its translation is CASSLWTSGAKNIQYF.

The rearrangement joins TRBV30 to TRBJ1-2, with D perhaps matching TRBD1 (6 bases). The V gene's germline CDR1 is GTSNPN and CDR2 SVGIG (reference sequence). This CDR3 is built from 13 residues. Trimming stripped 0 bases from V and 8 bases from J, with 13 bases between. CDR3 DNA: TGTGCCTGGAGTGTAGGGGGGAATGGGGGCTACACCTTC. Amino acid sequence: CAWSVGGNGGYTF.

This clone was observed once. A far larger clone is off by one base, so a read error is likely. The rearrangement joins TRBV6-4 to TRBJ2-2; 8 bases are shared with TRBD2. This CDR3 spans 14 amino acids. Germline values: CDR1 MRHNA, CDR2 SNTAGT. CDR3 protein: CASSDSGATEELFF. As DNA, the CDR3 is TGTGCCAGCAGTGATAGCGGGGCCACCGAGGAGCTGTTTTTT.

This clone came up many times. The genes are TRBV18 and TRBJ2-5, with D uncertain. The CDR3 runs 13 residues. V was cut by 1 base and J by 5 bases, with 8 bases left in between. Germline CDR1 reads KGHSH; CDR2 reads LQKENI. CDR3 nucleotide sequence: TGTGCCAGCTCACCACAGCAAGGCGAGACCCAGTACTTC. Its translation: CASSPQQGETQYF.

This rearrangement joins TRBV29-1 to TRBJ2-2; possible D gene TRBD2, 6 bases. CDR1 is SQVTM, CDR2 ANQGSEA, per germline. This CDR3 comprises 14 residues. Trimming cost V 2 bases and J 4 bases, with 11 bases left between them. Here the CDR3 DNA reads TGCAGCGTTGAAAGTAGGGGAGGCACCGGGGAGCTGTTTTTT. Amino acid sequence: CSVESRGGTGELFF.

This clone has only a few counts. The V and J genes are TRBV30 and TRBJ2-5, with 11 positions matching TRBD2. The CDR3 totals 15 residues. Germline V gene sequence: CDR1 GTSNPN, CDR2 SVGIG (reference sequence). V lost 4 bases to trimming and J lost 2 bases; unmatched junction nucleotides: 6. The CDR3 nucleotides read TGTGCCTGGACTAGCGGGAGGACCAGTCAAGAGACCCAGTACTTC. Amino acid sequence: CAWTSGRTSQETQYF.